The source of this T cell receptor beta chain is a study of shared clonotypes between healthy human individuals. Assay used: immunoSEQ multiplex PCR; TCRdb lists only in-frame clones, some missing. The profile shows 2 million to 2.5 million clones, 95% of them singletons. As regards this clone: Other DNA sequences in the same sample also yield this CDR3.

The TCR originated in a man aged 18 to 29 in good health. Sequencing input: naive CD4+ T cells sorted from blood. Subset defined: CD45RA+ positively selected.

The CDR3 loop is CAWSVGGDSYEQYF. CDR3 DNA sequence: TGTGCCTGGAGTGTAGGTGGGGACTCCTACGAGCAGTACTTC. This chain uses TRBV30 with TRBJ2-7; D not certain. V was clipped by 0 bases and J by 0 bases, with 9 bases between them. The CDR3 extends over 14 amino acids. Germline CDR1 is GTSNPN and CDR2 is SVGIG (reference sequence).